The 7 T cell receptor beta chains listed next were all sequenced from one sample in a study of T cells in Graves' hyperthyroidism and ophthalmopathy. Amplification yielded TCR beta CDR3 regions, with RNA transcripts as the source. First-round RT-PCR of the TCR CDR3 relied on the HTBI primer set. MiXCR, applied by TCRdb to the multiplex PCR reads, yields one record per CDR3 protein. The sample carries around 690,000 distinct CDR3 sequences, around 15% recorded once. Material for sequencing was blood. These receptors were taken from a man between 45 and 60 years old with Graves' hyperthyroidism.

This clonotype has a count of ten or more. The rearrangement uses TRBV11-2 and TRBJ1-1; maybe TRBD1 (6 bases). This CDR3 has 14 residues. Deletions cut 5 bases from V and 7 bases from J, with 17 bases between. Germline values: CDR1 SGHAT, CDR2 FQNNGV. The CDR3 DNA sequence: TGTGCCAGCAGCGTAGGACCAGGGGCCGTTGAAGCTTTCTTT. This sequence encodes CASSVGPGAVEAFF. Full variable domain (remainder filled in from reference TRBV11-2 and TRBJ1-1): EAGVAQSPRYKIIEKRQSVAFWCNPISGHATLYWYQQILGQGPKLLIQFQNNGVVDDSQLPKDRFSAERLKGVDSTLKIQPAKLEDSAVYLCASSVGPGAVEAFFGQGTRLTVV.

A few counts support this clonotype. CDR3 DNA: TGTGCCACCACCCTTCACATCAATCAGCCCCAGCATTTT. Translating it yields CATTLHINQPQHF. The gene calls are TRBV12-3 or TRBV12-4 and TRBJ1-5; D is uncertain. Deletions cut 10 bases from V and 3 bases from J, with 13 bases between. This CDR3 is built from 13 residues.

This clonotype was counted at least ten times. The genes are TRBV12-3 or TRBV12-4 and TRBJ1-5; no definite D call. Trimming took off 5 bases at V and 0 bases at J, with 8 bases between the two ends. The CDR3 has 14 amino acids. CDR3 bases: TGTGCCAGCAGTATAGGCAATAGCAATCAGCCCCAGCATTTT. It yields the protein CASSIGNSNQPQHF.

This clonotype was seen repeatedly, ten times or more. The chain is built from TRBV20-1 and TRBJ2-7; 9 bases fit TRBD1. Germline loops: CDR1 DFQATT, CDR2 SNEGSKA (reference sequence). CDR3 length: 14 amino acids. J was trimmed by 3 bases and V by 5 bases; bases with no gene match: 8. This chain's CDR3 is CSADGQGNRYEQYF. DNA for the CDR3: TGCAGTGCTGACGGACAGGGGAACCGCTACGAGCAGTACTTC.

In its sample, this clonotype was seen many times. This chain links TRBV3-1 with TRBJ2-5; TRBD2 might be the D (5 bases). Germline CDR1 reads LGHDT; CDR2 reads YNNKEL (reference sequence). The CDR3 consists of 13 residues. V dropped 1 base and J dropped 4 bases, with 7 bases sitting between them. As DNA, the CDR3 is TGTGCCAGCAGCCAAGCGGGAACAGAGACCCAGTACTTC. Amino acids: CASSQAGTETQYF.

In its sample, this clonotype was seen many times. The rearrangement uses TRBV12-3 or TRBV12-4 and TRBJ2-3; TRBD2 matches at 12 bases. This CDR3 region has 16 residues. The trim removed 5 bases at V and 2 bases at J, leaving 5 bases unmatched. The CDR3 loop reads CASSTTSGRITDTQYF. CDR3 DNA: TGTGCCAGCAGTACCACTAGCGGGAGGATCACAGATACGCAGTATTTT.

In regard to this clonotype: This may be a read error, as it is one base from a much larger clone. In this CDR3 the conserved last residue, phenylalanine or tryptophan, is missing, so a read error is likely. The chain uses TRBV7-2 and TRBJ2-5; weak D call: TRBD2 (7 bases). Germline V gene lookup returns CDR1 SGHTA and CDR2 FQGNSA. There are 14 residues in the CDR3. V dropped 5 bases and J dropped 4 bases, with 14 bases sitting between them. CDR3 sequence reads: CASSVSGGGETQYL. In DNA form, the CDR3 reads TGTGCCAGCAGCGTATCGGGGGGCGGAGAGACCCAGTACCTC.